One sample yielded the 28 T cell receptor beta chains listed below, sequenced in a study of beta chain features in type 1 diabetes. These receptors' antigens are unknown. Whole-study findings and limits: Significant though moderate, a shortening of TCRB CDR3s appeared in all four CD4+ subsets of Type 1 diabetes patients.

Expressed TCRB transcripts got sequenced, as all isolated RNA was reverse transcribed. The repertoire was sequenced with immunoSEQ multiplex PCR; TCRdb's copy has only in-frame clones and lacks some. The sample comprises 300,000 to 350,000 clones, roughly a tenth of which are singletons, and over 0.95% rests with the top ten. The sequenced sample was central memory CD4+ T cells from blood. These receptors came from a man aged 25-45 years with type 1 diabetes.

This clone turned up a few times. V and J are TRBV30 and TRBJ1-6; no clear D. The CDR3 loop spans 14 amino acids. Germline V gives CDR1 GTSNPN, CDR2 SVGIG (reference sequence). This CDR3 reads CALTLGTVDSPLHF. DNA for the CDR3: TGTGCTCTCACGTTAGGCACGGTCGATTCACCCCTCCACTTT.

The chain combines TRBV9 with TRBJ1-1; no clear D. The CDR3 covers 14 residues. Germline V gives CDR1 SGDLS, CDR2 YYNGEE. V was trimmed by 3 bases and J by 4 bases, leaving 13 bases between them. The DNA of the CDR3 is TGTGCCAGCAGCGAATCCCCCGACCCCACTGAAGCTTTCTTT. Amino acid sequence: CASSESPDPTEAFF.

In its sample, this clone was seen a few times. This chain joins TRBV19 and TRBJ1-2, with a possible D match to TRBD1 (5 bases). The CDR3 length is 12 residues. Per the germline V gene, CDR1 is LNHDA and CDR2 is SQIVND (reference sequence). V was trimmed by 8 bases and J by 2 bases, leaving 9 bases between them. CDR3 bases: TGTGCCAGTGTTCGGGGGAACTATGGCTACACCTTC. Protein sequence: CASVRGNYGYTF.

This clone was seen a handful of times. The genes are TRBV7-9 and TRBJ2-5, with 11 bases fitting TRBD2. Germline trimming cut 5 bases from V and 0 bases from J; bases unmatched to any gene: 2. The CDR3 is 15 residues long. The germline V gene has CDR1 SEHNR and CDR2 FQNEAQ (reference sequence). The CDR3 is CASSASGGYQETQYF. The CDR3 nucleotides read TGTGCCAGCAGCGCTAGCGGGGGGTACCAAGAGACCCAGTACTTC.

V is TRBV19 and J is TRBJ2-1; D is unresolved. Trimming removed 6 bases from V and 10 bases from J, with 13 bases in between. Germline CDR1 reads LNHDA; CDR2 reads SQIVND (reference sequence). The CDR3 spans 12 residues. CDR3 coding DNA: TGTGCCAGTAGCTGGGCCTCCGGGGAGCAGTTCTTC. Translating gives CASSWASGEQFF.

This clone was counted a few times. The chain recombines TRBV29-1 with TRBJ1-1; perhaps TRBD1 as D (6 bases). V shed 6 bases and J shed 1 base, with 12 bases lying between them. Germline V gene data show CDR1 as SQVTM and CDR2 as ANQGSEA. This CDR3 comprises 13 residues. The CDR3 DNA sequence: TGCAGCGTCGAGGTGGACAGGAACACTGAAGCTTTCTTT. Translation: CSVEVDRNTEAFF.

This clone was observed many times. V and J are TRBV12-2 and TRBJ2-7; TRBD2 is the table's D call, not checked against the DNA. TRBV12-2 is a pseudogene. CDR3 length equals 19 residues. The CDR3 DNA reads TGTGCAAGTCGCTTAATGGAGGTAAAAGGCACCCGATACTCCTACGAGCAGTACTTC. It specifies CASRLMEVKGTRYSYEQYF.

This clone showed up many times. The genes are TRBV5-6 and TRBJ1-5; D is undetermined. This CDR3 has 14 amino acids. Germline V gene lookup returns CDR1 SGHDT and CDR2 YYEEEE. Trimming cost V 1 base and J 3 bases, with 8 bases left between them. DNA of the CDR3: TGTGCCAGCAGCTTGAAGGGAAACAATCAGCCCCAGCATTTT. Amino acids: CASSLKGNNQPQHF.

This clone was detected only a few times. The genes are TRBV2 and TRBJ1-5; possibly TRBD1 for D (6 bases). Looked up from germline, CDR1 is SNHLY and CDR2 is FYNNEI. The CDR3 is 16 residues long. The V end was cut by 6 bases, the J end by 1 base, with 16 bases between. The CDR3: CASSALGAGSNQPQHF. In DNA form, the CDR3 reads TGTGCCAGCAGCGCTCTGGGGGCAGGGAGCAATCAGCCCCAGCATTTT.

This clone has at least ten counts. The rearrangement uses TRBV7-9 and TRBJ1-3, with TRBD1 matching over 8 bases. The CDR3 extends over 15 amino acids. With 5 bases clipped from V and 1 base from J, the junction kept 4 bases outside the gene matches. Germline values: CDR1 SEHNR, CDR2 FQNEAQ (reference sequence). This CDR3 is CASSPTGASGNTIYF. CDR3 in DNA: TGTGCCAGCAGCCCGACAGGGGCGTCTGGAAACACCATATATTTT.

This clone was picked up a small number of times. The CDR3 region has the DNA TGTGCCAGCAGCAAACGGAGGGGGGCCCGCGGGGACATAAGGGCACCCTACGAGCAGTACTTC. Residues: CASSKRRGARGDIRAPYEQYF. The J gene is TRBJ2-7, the V gene TRBV21-1. TRBV21-1 has pseudogene status. CDR3 length equals 21 residues.

This clone was detected only a few times. The CDR3 reads CATQPGASYGYTF. For the CDR3, the DNA is TGTGCCACCCAACCGGGGGCCTCCTATGGCTACACCTTC. V usage is TRBV6-1 and J usage is TRBJ1-2; TRBD1 might be the D (6 bases). This CDR3 region has 13 residues. V lost 10 bases to trimming and J lost 4 bases, with 16 bases between them. Germline CDR1 MNHNS, CDR2 SASEGT.

This clone has a handful of counts. Additional DNA sequences in this sample encode the identical CDR3. The CDR3 DNA reads as TGTGCCAGCAGTTACTCAGGGACGGACTCTGGAAACACCATATATTTT. Amino acid sequence: CASSYSGTDSGNTIYF. The genes are TRBV6-5 and TRBJ1-3, with D perhaps TRBD1 (5 bases). V dropped 0 bases and J dropped 0 bases, with 9 bases sitting between them. The germline V gene encodes CDR1 MNHEY and CDR2 SVGAGI. CDR3 length: 16 residues.

The V call is TRBV6-5, the J call TRBJ2-7; D unresolved. The CDR3 consists of 11 residues. V dropped 6 bases and J dropped 3 bases, with 6 bases sitting between them. CDR1 is MNHEY, CDR2 SVGAGI, per germline. In nucleotides, the CDR3 is TGTGCCAGCAGCAACTTCTACGAGCAGTACTTC. It codes for CASSNFYEQYF.

This chain uses TRBV23-1 with TRBJ1-2, with 7 bases lining up with TRBD1. TRBV23-1 is filed as an ORF, its function uncertain. The V and J ends lost 10 bases and 4 bases, in that order; junction bases with no gene match: 9. The CDR3 extends over 13 amino acids. The CDR3 region has the DNA TGCGCCACCCTACGGACAGGATTCTATGGCTACACCTTC. It translates to CATLRTGFYGYTF.

V and J are TRBV7-2 and TRBJ2-7; 9 positions match TRBD1. The J segment lost 6 bases and the V segment lost 5 bases, leaving 8 bases of the junction unmatched. The germline V gene encodes CDR1 SGHTA and CDR2 FQGNSA. The CDR3 length is 14 residues. Written as DNA, the CDR3 is TGTGCCAGCAGCGTGGGACAGGGCACCTCCGAGCAGTACTTC. It encodes CASSVGQGTSEQYF. The full variable domain, completed using reference TRBV7-2 and TRBJ2-7, is GAGVSQSPSNKVTEKGKDVELRCDPISGHTALYWYRQSLGQGLEFLIYFQGNSAPDKSGLPSDRFSAERTGGSVSTLTIQRTQQEDSAVYLCASSVGQGTSEQYFGPGTRLTVT.

This clone was recorded a few times. The rearrangement uses TRBV5-1 and TRBJ2-1; possible D gene TRBD1, 5 bases. The CDR3 has 15 amino acids. Deletions cut 0 bases from V and 10 bases from J, with 17 bases between. Germline V lookup: CDR1 SGHRS, CDR2 YFSETQ. CDR3 sequence: CASSLDQGSNGEQFF. The CDR3 DNA is TGCGCCAGCAGCTTGGATCAGGGTAGTAATGGCGAGCAGTTCTTC. The full variable domain, with the rest looked up from reference TRBV5-1 and TRBJ2-1, is KAGVTQTPRYLIKTRGQQVTLSCSPISGHRSVSWYQQTPGQGLQFLFEYFSETQRNKGNFPGRFSGRQFSNSRSEMNVSTLELGDSALYLCASSLDQGSNGEQFFGPGTRLTVL.

This chain joins TRBV6-6 and TRBJ2-3; no firm D call. V shed 11 bases and J shed 0 bases, with 9 bases lying between them. This CDR3 has 12 residues. The germline V gene encodes CDR1 MNHNY and CDR2 SVGAGI (reference sequence). The CDR3 DNA is TGTGCCGTCGGAGCTAGCACAGATACGCAGTATTTT. Amino acids: CAVGASTDTQYF.

The chain recombines TRBV7-2 with TRBJ1-1; D is ambiguous. The CDR3 length is 13 residues. V was trimmed by 3 bases and J by 8 bases, leaving 13 bases between them. CDR1 SGHTA and CDR2 FQGNSA come from the germline V gene. The CDR3 loop is CASSLTGILEAFF. CDR3 nucleotides: TGTGCCAGCAGCTTGACGGGGATCCTCGAAGCTTTCTTT. The full variable domain, with the rest looked up from reference TRBV7-2 and TRBJ1-1, is GAGVSQSPSNKVTEKGKDVELRCDPISGHTALYWYRQSLGQGLEFLIYFQGNSAPDKSGLPSDRFSAERTGGSVSTLTIQRTQQEDSAVYLCASSLTGILEAFFGQGTRLTVV.

J is TRBJ1-5 and V is TRBV11-2; TRBD1 might be the D (5 bases). V lost 3 bases and J lost 8, with 11 bases in between. The germline gives CDR1 SGHAT, CDR2 FQNNGV. The CDR3 is 13 amino acids. The CDR3 DNA follows: TGTGCCAGCAGCTTTAACAGGAGGGAGCCCCAGCATTTT. It is translated as CASSFNRREPQHF.

In its sample, this clone was seen a few times. This chain connects TRBV6-5 to TRBJ2-5; 10 nucleotides line up with TRBD2. The CDR3 contains 15 residues. V lost 8 bases, J lost 5 bases, and 11 bases stayed unmatched. Per germline, CDR1 MNHEY and CDR2 SVGAGI. DNA for the CDR3: TGTGCCAGCGCGCAAACCGGGACTAGCGTCGAGACCCAGTACTTC. It codes for CASAQTGTSVETQYF.

V is TRBV4-3 and J is TRBJ1-2; TRBD1 is a possible D gene (6 bases). The CDR3 sequence is 14 residues long. V lost 0 bases to trimming and J lost 5 bases, with 10 bases between them. Germline V gene sequence: CDR1 LGHNA, CDR2 YSLEER. The CDR3 here is CASSQDAQGYGYTF. CDR3 sequence (DNA): TGCGCCAGCAGCCAAGATGCGCAGGGGTATGGCTACACCTTC.

The gene calls are TRBV28 and TRBJ1-2; 8 nucleotides line up with TRBD1. The CDR3 covers 14 residues. The junction had 8 bases not matched to a gene; V was cut back by 4 bases and J by 7 bases. Looked up from germline, CDR1 is MDHEN and CDR2 is SYDVKM. CDR3 residues: CASSSMDRVGGYTF. CDR3 DNA: TGTGCCAGCAGTTCCATGGACAGGGTTGGTGGCTACACCTTC.

The V and J genes are TRBV5-1 and TRBJ2-2, with 7 nucleotides matching TRBD1. The CDR3 is made up of 17 amino acids. Losses at the gene ends were 1 base for V and 3 bases for J; bases not matched to a gene: 9. Germline loops: CDR1 SGHRS, CDR2 YFSETQ. The CDR3 sequence: CASSLHTGVWDTGELFF. Written as DNA, the CDR3 is TGCGCCAGCAGCTTGCACACAGGGGTATGGGACACCGGGGAGCTGTTTTTT.

This clone was counted between two and nine times. As DNA, the CDR3 is TGCAGCGTTGAAGGTCTCCGAATGAACACTGAAGCTTTCTTT. It translates to CSVEGLRMNTEAFF. The chain links TRBV29-1 to TRBJ1-1; unclear D gene. The CDR3 contains 14 residues. With 1 base removed from V and 0 bases from J, the gap between germline ends came to 9 bases. Germline CDR1 is SQVTM and CDR2 is ANQGSEA.

The chain is built from TRBV7-2 and TRBJ1-6, with D possibly TRBD1 on 5 matching bases. This CDR3 comprises 12 residues. The V gene's germline CDR1 is SGHTA and CDR2 FQGNSA. V dropped 5 bases and J dropped 10 bases, with 9 bases sitting between them. In nucleotides, the CDR3 is TGTGCCAGCAGCCCGACAGACTCACCCCTCCACTTT. Protein sequence: CASSPTDSPLHF.

The rearrangement uses TRBV6-1 and TRBJ2-1, with no clear D. The germline gives CDR1 MNHNS, CDR2 SASEGT. The V end was cut by 0 bases, the J end by 4 bases, with 13 bases between. CDR3 length: 16 amino acids. This chain's CDR3 is CASSEADGPPYNEQFF. CDR3 sequence (DNA): TGTGCCAGCAGTGAAGCGGACGGGCCCCCTTACAATGAGCAGTTCTTC.

CDR3 sequence (DNA): TGCGCCAGCAGCTTGGGAGGGGCCGCGATCTACGAGCAGTACTTC. Encoded protein: CASSLGGAAIYEQYF. The V gene is TRBV5-1, the J gene TRBJ2-7; possibly TRBD1 or TRBD2 for D (5 bases each). Looked up from germline, CDR1 is SGHRS and CDR2 is YFSETQ. The CDR3 totals 15 residues. V was cut by 0 bases and J by 3 bases, with 13 bases left in between.